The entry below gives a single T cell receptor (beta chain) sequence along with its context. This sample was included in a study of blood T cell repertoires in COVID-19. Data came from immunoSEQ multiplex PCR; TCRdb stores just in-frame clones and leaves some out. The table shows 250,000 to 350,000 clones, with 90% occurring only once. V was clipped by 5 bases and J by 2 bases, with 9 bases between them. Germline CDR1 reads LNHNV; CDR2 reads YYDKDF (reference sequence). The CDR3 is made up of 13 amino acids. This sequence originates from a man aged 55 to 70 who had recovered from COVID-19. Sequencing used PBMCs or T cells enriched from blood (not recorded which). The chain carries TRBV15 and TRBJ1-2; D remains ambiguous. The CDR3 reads CATSPDTNYGYTF. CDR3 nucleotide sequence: TGTGCCACCAGCCCTGACACGAACTATGGCTACACCTTC.